Below, one T cell receptor beta chain is given with its context. V lost 5 bases and J lost 2, with 19 bases in between. The CDR3 spans 16 residues. Germline loops: CDR1 SGHVS, CDR2 FQNEAQ. This sample was taken from a study of OX40 agonist ivuxolimab in advanced cancers. In the study overall: Of mixed ages from 23 to 79 and averaging 60 years, the group was over 80% male.

The protocol was immunoSEQ multiplex PCR, while the TCRdb copy is restricted to in-frame clones and leaves out a portion. Here the sample spans approximately 69,000 clones, approximately 86% being singletons. V and J are TRBV7-8 and TRBJ2-7, with a possible D match to TRBD2 (5 bases). Here the sequenced sample was CD4+ or CD8+ T cells sorted from blood, taken in a trial of the OX40 agonist ivuxolimab. The clonotype originates from an adult with an advanced solid tumor such as melanoma, head and neck, liver or kidney cancer. CDR3 in amino acids: CASSTILGIGTYEQYF. Written as DNA, the CDR3 is TGTGCCAGCAGCACGATACTAGGGATCGGAACCTACGAGCAGTACTTC.